What follows are 24 T cell receptor beta chains derived from one specimen sequenced in a study of T cells in localized non-small cell lung cancer. The table came from immunoSEQ multiplex PCR; TCRdb's copy has only in-frame clones and leaves some out. The profile shows around 33,000 clones, around 88% of them singletons. Sample: peripheral blood, taken before any cancer treatment. The receptors shown here come from a woman between 35 and 75 years old with stage I lung adenocarcinoma.

Remarks on this clone: The sample contains more than one DNA sequence encoding this CDR3. The chain couples TRBV30 to TRBJ2-5; either TRBD1 or TRBD2 may supply D (6 bases each). Trimming removed 0 bases from V and 1 base from J, with 9 bases in between. The CDR3 consists of 14 residues. Germline V gene sequence: CDR1 GTSNPN, CDR2 SVGIG (reference sequence). The CDR3, as DNA: TGTGCCTGGAGTGTTAGGGGGGTCCAAGAGACCCAGTACTTC. Translated, it gives CAWSVRGVQETQYF.

DNA for the CDR3: TGTGCCAGCAGCAATAGGCCTAATTCACCCCTCCACTTT. As protein: CASSNRPNSPLHF. The chain joins TRBV2 to TRBJ1-6; D remains unclear. Looked up from germline, CDR1 is SNHLY and CDR2 is FYNNEI. The V end was cut by 6 bases, the J end by 6 bases, with 9 bases between. The CDR3 covers 13 residues. The complete variable domain, with remaining parts taken from reference TRBV2 and TRBJ1-6, reads EPEVTQTPSHQVTQMGQEVILRCVPISNHLYFYWYRQILGQKVEFLVSFYNNEISEKSEIFDDQFSVERPDGSNFTLKIRSTKLEDSAMYFCASSNRPNSPLHFGNGTRLTVT.

This clone has more than one count but fewer than ten. CDR3 in amino acids: CASSPKDYGYTF. The CDR3 coding sequence is TGTGCCAGCAGCCCCAAGGACTATGGCTACACCTTC. The V and J genes are TRBV2 and TRBJ1-2, with D unclear. The CDR3 totals 12 residues. The V gene lost 6 bases and the J gene lost 3 bases, with 8 bases spanning the gap. Germline loops: CDR1 SNHLY, CDR2 FYNNEI.

CDR3 coding DNA: TGTGCCAGCAACGACAGGGGGCCTGGCTACACCTTC. This gives the protein CASNDRGPGYTF. The chain joins TRBV28 to TRBJ1-2, with 10 bases fitting TRBD1. Germline assignment: CDR1 MDHEN and CDR2 SYDVKM. The CDR3 is made up of 12 amino acids. V trimming: 7 bases; J trimming: 7 bases; junction bases outside the gene matches: 3.

The CDR3 coding sequence is TGCGCCAGCATAGGAACTAGCGGGGTCAAAGGGGATGAGCAGTTCTTC. Its protein is CASIGTSGVKGDEQFF. The J gene is TRBJ2-1, the V gene TRBV5-1; the match to TRBD2 covers 10 bases. Germline V lookup: CDR1 SGHRS, CDR2 YFSETQ. Germline trimming cut 6 bases from V and 8 bases from J; bases unmatched to any gene: 14. The CDR3 has 16 amino acids.

The chain combines TRBV6-1 with TRBJ2-1, with D possibly called TRBD1 or TRBD2 (6 bases each). From germline, CDR1 is MNHNS and CDR2 SASEGT. The CDR3 runs 15 residues. Trimming left V 7 bases short and J 2 bases short, with 15 bases between. DNA for the CDR3: TGTGCCAGCACCCCGTGGGGGGCCCCCTACAATGAGCAGTTCTTC. Encoded protein: CASTPWGAPYNEQFF.

This sequence joins TRBV9 and TRBJ1-1; D is uncertain. V dropped 4 bases and J dropped 2 bases, with 12 bases sitting between them. Germline V gene sequence: CDR1 SGDLS, CDR2 YYNGEE. The CDR3 is 14 residues long. CDR3 nucleotide sequence: TGTGCCAGCAGCCCCGGGAACTTTAACACTGAAGCTTTCTTT. This gives the protein CASSPGNFNTEAFF.

The rearrangement links TRBV4-3 to TRBJ2-5; 9 bases align to TRBD2. Trimming took 0 bases from V and 4 from J; bases not matched to a gene: 12. Germline V gene lookup returns CDR1 LGHNA and CDR2 YSLEER. This CDR3 is 18 amino acids long. The CDR3 bases are TGCGCCAGCAGCCAAGAGACCGCGGCGGGGGGGCCGCTAGAGACCCAGTACTTC. Translated, it gives CASSQETAAGGPLETQYF.

V usage is TRBV7-8 and J usage is TRBJ2-2; 9 bases are shared with TRBD1. The V and J ends lost 5 bases and 5 bases, in that order; junction bases with no gene match: 6. Looked up from germline, CDR1 is SGHVS and CDR2 is FQNEAQ. The CDR3 is 15 residues long. The CDR3 here is CASSRRDRDTGELFF. CDR3 sequence (DNA): TGTGCCAGCAGCCGTCGGGACAGGGATACCGGGGAGCTGTTTTTT.

CDR3: CATSRNSGTGYQPQHF. CDR3 nucleotides: TGTGCCACCAGCAGAAACTCCGGGACAGGTTATCAGCCCCAGCATTTT. This chain links TRBV15 with TRBJ1-5; 8 positions agree with TRBD1. This CDR3 contains 16 residues. Per germline, CDR1 LNHNV and CDR2 YYDKDF (reference sequence). The V gene end was trimmed by 2 bases and the J gene end by 5 bases; junction bases not matched to a gene: 8.

The genes are TRBV5-1 and TRBJ2-5; a possible D gene is TRBD2 (7 bases). V was cut by 3 bases and J by 1 base, with 16 bases left in between. This CDR3 is 16 amino acids long. Germline V gives CDR1 SGHRS, CDR2 YFSETQ. CDR3 nucleotide sequence: TGCGCCAGCAGCTCCAGGGGCGGGGGAACCCAAGAGACCCAGTACTTC. It encodes CASSSRGGGTQETQYF.

This clone was seen only a few times. This chain uses TRBV6-1 with TRBJ2-3, with D unclear. V dropped 2 bases and J dropped 4 bases, with 10 bases sitting between them. CDR3 size: 14 residues. Germline lookup yields CDR1 MNHNS and CDR2 SASEGT. The DNA of the CDR3 is TGTGCCAGCAGTGAATTCGGCCCTCCAGATACGCAGTATTTT. Translation gives CASSEFGPPDTQYF.

This chain connects TRBV5-4 to TRBJ2-7, with D perhaps matching TRBD2 (6 bases). Germline assignment: CDR1 SGHNT and CDR2 YYREEE (reference sequence). V lost 3 bases and J 4 bases, leaving 11 bases between the germline ends. The CDR3 has 13 amino acids. CDR3 DNA sequence: TGTGCCAGCAGCTGGGGACGGGAGTACGAGCAGTACTTC. Translating it yields CASSWGREYEQYF. Drawing the rest from reference TRBV5-4 and TRBJ2-7, the complete variable domain is ETGVTQSPTHLIKTRGQQVTLRCSSQSGHNTVSWYQQALGQGPQFIFQYYREEENGRGNFPPRFSGLQFPNYSSELNVNALELDDSALYLCASSWGREYEQYFGPGTRLTVT.

In nucleotides, the CDR3 is TGTGCCAGCAGCTTAAAACAGGGAGTTTCACCCCTCCACTTT. It encodes CASSLKQGVSPLHF. V usage is TRBV7-9 and J usage is TRBJ1-6, with D possibly matching TRBD1 (6 bases). V dropped 2 bases and J dropped 9 bases, with 11 bases sitting between them. The CDR3 spans 14 residues. CDR1 is SEHNR, CDR2 FQNEAQ, per germline (reference sequence).

This chain links TRBV5-4 with TRBJ1-2, with D uncertain. CDR3 length: 13 residues. CDR1 is SGHNT, CDR2 YYREEE, per germline (reference sequence). V lost 4 bases, J lost 2 bases, and 9 bases lay in between. The CDR3 sequence: CASSQQQNYGYTF. The CDR3 nucleotides are TGTGCCAGCAGCCAGCAGCAGAACTATGGCTACACCTTC.

The chain couples TRBV7-7 to TRBJ2-7, with D possibly matching TRBD1 (5 bases). From germline, CDR1 is SSHAT and CDR2 FNYEAQ (reference sequence). V was pared by 0 bases and J by 2 bases, with 8 bases between. The CDR3 contains 14 residues. DNA for the CDR3: TGTGCCAGCAGCTTAGCAGGGGCGACCTACGAGCAGTACTTC. Encoded protein: CASSLAGATYEQYF.

The chain combines TRBV6-5 with TRBJ1-1; TRBD1 matches at 8 bases. Trimming removed 0 bases from V and 8 bases from J; junction bases left unmatched: 2. The germline CDR1 and CDR2 sequences are MNHEY and SVGAGI. The CDR3 has 13 residues. The DNA for the CDR3 is TGTGCCAGCAGTTACTCAGGGACAGGCGAAGCTTTCTTT. This sequence encodes CASSYSGTGEAFF.

In regard to this clone: An end of the junction differs from the germline gene, which may be a read error. This chain joins TRBV18 and TRBJ1-2; perhaps TRBD1 as D (5 bases). The CDR3 runs 12 residues. The germline V gene encodes CDR1 KGHSH and CDR2 LQKENI. The CDR3 loop reads CASSPPQGPQLF. The CDR3, as DNA: TGTGCCAGCTCACCACCGCAGGGCCCCCAATTGTTT.

V is TRBV19 and J is TRBJ1-1; D call uncertain. V lost 3 bases and J 3 bases, leaving 11 bases between the germline ends. CDR3 length: 14 amino acids. Germline V lookup: CDR1 LNHDA, CDR2 SQIVND (reference sequence). The CDR3 protein is CASSIWIGDTEAFF. CDR3 bases: TGTGCCAGTAGTATTTGGATCGGGGACACTGAAGCTTTCTTT.

This clone has just one count. J is TRBJ2-5 and V is TRBV11-2; tentatively, D is TRBD1 or TRBD2 (6 bases each). V dropped 6 bases and J dropped 3 bases, with 17 bases sitting between them. CDR1 and CDR2 from the germline V gene are SGHAT and FQNNGV. CDR3 length equals 15 residues. CDR3 bases: TGTGCCAGCAGGAAGGGGGGAGGTGAAGAAGAGACCCAGTACTTC. Its translation: CASRKGGGEEETQYF. The whole variable domain, remainder taken from reference TRBV11-2 and TRBJ2-5, is EAGVAQSPRYKIIEKRQSVAFWCNPISGHATLYWYQQILGQGPKLLIQFQNNGVVDDSQLPKDRFSAERLKGVDSTLKIQPAKLEDSAVYLCASRKGGGEEETQYFGPGTRLLVL.

J is TRBJ2-7 and V is TRBV19; 11 positions agree with TRBD1. CDR1 and CDR2 from the germline V gene are LNHDA and SQIVND (reference sequence). This CDR3 comprises 13 residues. J was trimmed by 10 bases and V by 6 bases; bases with no gene match: 8. The CDR3 DNA reads TGTGCCAGTAGCGCCCGGACAGGGGGCAATCAGTACTTC. This gives the protein CASSARTGGNQYF. Based on the CDR3 plus reference TRBV19 and TRBJ2-7, the full variable domain is DGGITQSPKYLFRKEGQNVTLSCEQNLNHDAMYWYRQDPGQGLRLIYYSQIVNDFQKGDIAEGYSVSREKKESFPLTVTSAQKNPTAFYLCASSARTGGNQYFGPGTRLTVT.

CDR3 in DNA: TGCGCCAGCAGCCACAAAAGTCCAAATACCGCGGGGGGTTACTACAATGAGCAGTTCTTC. It is translated as CASSHKSPNTAGGYYNEQFF. This chain uses TRBV4-3 with TRBJ2-1; 8 bases fit TRBD2. The CDR3 has 20 residues. Trimming took 3 bases from V and 3 from J; bases not matched to a gene: 19. The V gene's germline CDR1 is LGHNA and CDR2 YSLEER.

The J gene is TRBJ1-2, the V gene TRBV18, with D hard to call. Germline CDR1 and CDR2: KGHSH and LQKENI. Deletions cut 5 bases from V and 0 bases from J, with 13 bases between. This CDR3 spans 15 amino acids. The CDR3 reads CASSGPGVPNYGYTF. For the CDR3, the DNA is TGTGCCAGCTCAGGGCCGGGAGTACCTAACTATGGCTACACCTTC.

This clone occurred a few times. The genes are TRBV28 and TRBJ1-6; D may be TRBD1 (5 bases). V lost 6 bases to trimming and J lost 2 bases, with 14 bases between them. The CDR3 has 16 amino acids. CDR1 MDHEN and CDR2 SYDVKM come from the germline V gene. The CDR3 DNA is TGTGCCAGCAGCCCAGGGCTGGGGACCTATAATTCACCCCTCCACTTT. Residues: CASSPGLGTYNSPLHF.